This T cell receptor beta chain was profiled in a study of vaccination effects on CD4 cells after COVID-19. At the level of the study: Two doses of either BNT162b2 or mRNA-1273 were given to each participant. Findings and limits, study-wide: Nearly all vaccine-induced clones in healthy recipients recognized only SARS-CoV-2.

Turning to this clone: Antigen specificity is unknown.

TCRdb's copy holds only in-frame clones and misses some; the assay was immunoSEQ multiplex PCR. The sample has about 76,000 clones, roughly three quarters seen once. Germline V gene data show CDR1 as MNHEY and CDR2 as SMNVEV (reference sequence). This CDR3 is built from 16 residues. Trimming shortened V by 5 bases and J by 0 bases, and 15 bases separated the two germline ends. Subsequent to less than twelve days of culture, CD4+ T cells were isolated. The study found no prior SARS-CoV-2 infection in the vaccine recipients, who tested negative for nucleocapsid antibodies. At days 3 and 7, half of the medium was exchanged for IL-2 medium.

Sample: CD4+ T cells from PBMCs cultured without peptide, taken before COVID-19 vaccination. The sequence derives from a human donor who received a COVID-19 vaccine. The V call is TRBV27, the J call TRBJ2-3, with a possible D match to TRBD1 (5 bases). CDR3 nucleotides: TGTGCCAGCAGTATTCGACAGCCACCTAGCACAGATACGCAGTATTTT. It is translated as CASSIRQPPSTDTQYF.